This T cell receptor (beta chain) was recorded in a study of PD-1 blockade in classical Hodgkin lymphoma. Study outcomes and limitations: The causes of the repertoire differences, possibly disease activity or prior therapy, remain undefined. The study reported lower baseline TCR diversity in newly diagnosed patients than in healthy donors.

Brentuximab vedotin exposure varied, and every patient relapsed after autologous stem cell transplantation. There are 16 residues in the CDR3. The germline V gene encodes CDR1 SEHNR and CDR2 FQNEAQ (reference sequence). V lost 4 bases and J 6 bases, leaving 19 bases between the germline ends. Concerning this clone itself: Its antigen is unidentified.

Produced via immunoSEQ multiplex PCR; TCRdb's table is partial and in-frame only. The table includes 20,000 to 25,000 clones, around 67% detected once. The origin of this receptor is a human donor with classical Hodgkin lymphoma. The J gene is TRBJ2-1, the V gene TRBV7-9, with D perhaps TRBD1 or TRBD2 (6 bases each). The sample here was peripheral blood mononuclear cells (PBMCs), taken before the second cycle of nivolumab. CDR3 sequence reads: CASSSQGTRGSNEQFF. CDR3 DNA sequence: TGTGCCAGCAGCTCGCAGGGGACTCGGGGTTCCAATGAGCAGTTCTTC.